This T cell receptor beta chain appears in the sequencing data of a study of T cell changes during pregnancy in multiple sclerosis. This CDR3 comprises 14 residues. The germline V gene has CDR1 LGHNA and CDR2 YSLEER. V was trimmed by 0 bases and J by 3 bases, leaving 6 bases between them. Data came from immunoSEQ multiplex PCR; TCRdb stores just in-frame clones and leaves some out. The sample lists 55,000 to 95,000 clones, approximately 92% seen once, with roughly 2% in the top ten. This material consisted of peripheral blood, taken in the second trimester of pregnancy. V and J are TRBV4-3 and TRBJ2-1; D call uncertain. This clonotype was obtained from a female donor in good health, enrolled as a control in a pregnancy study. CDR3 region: CASSQEIRYNEQFF. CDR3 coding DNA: TGCGCCAGCAGCCAAGAAATCCGCTACAATGAGCAGTTCTTC.